The clone carrying this T cell receptor beta chain was seen a few times. As yet, its antigen is unknown. The V gene end was trimmed by 4 bases and the J gene end by 2 bases; junction bases not matched to a gene: 13. Germline V gene data show CDR1 as SGHRS and CDR2 as YFSETQ. CDR3 size: 20 residues. These data come from a study of cytomegalovirus exposure and HLA in healthy donors. Overall study context: HLA-typed donors were the source of approximately 80 million unique TCRs, which an early data release held. General observations from the study: Per a prior analysis, the majority of TCR beta V segments were productive roughly 87% or roughly 30% of the time.

The PCR ran on 60 Vbeta and 13 Jbeta primers. Assay used: immunoSEQ multiplex PCR; TCRdb lists only in-frame clones, some missing. This table holds 80,000 to 100,000 clones, around 70% found once. Material for sequencing was PBMCs. The TCR comes from a man in his fifties or sixties in good health and CMV-seronegative. The genes are TRBV5-1 and TRBJ2-3; 16 positions match TRBD2. This chain's CDR3 is CASSLGLAGGLQRFTDTQYF. CDR3 nucleotides: TGCGCCAGCAGCCTGGGACTAGCGGGGGGGCTACAAAGATTCACAGATACGCAGTATTTT.